These T cell receptor beta chains were read from a single sample in a study of blood T cell repertoires in COVID-19. Profiling relied on immunoSEQ multiplex PCR, and the TCRdb table lists in-frame clones only, not all of them. This table holds some 54,000 clones, more than 85% found once. Sequenced: peripheral blood. Receptor source: a man in his 60s with acute or convalescent COVID-19. Both conserved end residues are part of each CDR3. Each record gives: D gene, clone size, J gene, V gene, CDR3 protein, CDR3 DNA. A D gene is named only where the DNA matches it firmly. The size field is filled for only some rows; it gives once, few, many or a size class.

-,-,TRBJ2-2,TRBV19,CASSMVQGAVPGELFF,TGTGCCAGTAGTATGGTGCAGGGTGCGGTACCCGGGGAGCTGTTTTTT
TRBD2,-,TRBJ2-1,TRBV7-9,CASSERESHNEQFF,TGTGCCAGCAGCGAGCGGGAGTCCCACAATGAGCAGTTCTTC
-,-,TRBJ2-7,TRBV19,CASSPRDGGEYF,TGTGCCAGTAGTCCCCGGGACGGGGGTGAGTACTTC
TRBD1,-,TRBJ1-5,TRBV5-4,CASSQTGTGYSNQPQHF,TGTGCCAGCAGCCAAACCGGGACAGGGTATTCTAATCAGCCCCAGCATTTT
TRBD1,-,TRBJ2-2,TRBV6-6,CAGETGVGGELFF,TGTGCCGGCGAGACAGGGGTTGGCGGGGAGCTGTTTTTT
TRBD1,-,TRBJ2-1,TRBV10-3,CAISERGQGAGRDEQFF,TGTGCCATCAGTGAGCGGGGACAGGGGGCAGGGCGCGATGAGCAGTTCTTC
TRBD1,-,TRBJ1-1,TRBV11-2,CASSLVGRKGATEAFF,TGTGCCAGCAGCTTAGTAGGGCGGAAGGGGGCTACTGAAGCTTTCTTT
TRBD1,-,TRBJ1-4,TRBV28,CASGQGNEKLFF,TGTGCCAGCGGACAGGGGAATGAAAAACTGTTTTTT
-,-,TRBJ2-3,TRBV28,CASSPHQASTDTQYF,TGTGCCAGCAGTCCACACCAGGCTAGCACAGATACGCAGTATTTT
TRBD1,-,TRBJ1-3,TRBV29-1,CSVADRGGTGNTIYF,TGCAGCGTTGCGGACAGGGGAGGAACTGGAAACACCATATATTTT
TRBD2,-,TRBJ2-3,TRBV28,CASSLGLAGLVDTQYF,TGTGCCAGCAGTTTGGGACTAGCAGGTTTGGTTGATACGCAGTATTTT
-,-,TRBJ1-1,TRBV30,CAWSPRWGRTEAFF,TGTGCCTGGAGTCCACGGTGGGGGCGAACTGAAGCTTTCTTT
-,-,TRBJ1-5,TRBV2,CASSPGRGDIRGGQPQHF,TGTGCCAGCAGTCCTGGCCGGGGGGACATCCGTGGGGGTCAGCCCCAGCATTTT
-,-,TRBJ2-7,TRBV6-5,CATANVAVPPYEQYF,TGTGCCACCGCCAACGTGGCGGTACCACCCTACGAGCAGTACTTC
-,-,TRBJ1-6,TRBV5-1,CASSFGGGNNSPLHF,TGCGCCAGCAGCTTCGGGGGAGGTAATAATTCACCCCTCCACTTT
TRBD2,-,TRBJ2-1,TRBV29-1,CSAATSGPSNEQFF,TGCAGCGCTGCGACTAGCGGGCCTAGTAATGAGCAGTTCTTC
-,once,TRBJ1-4,TRBV5-1,CASTFSPAGNEKLFF,TGCGCCAGCACCTTTAGTCCAGCGGGTAATGAAAAACTGTTTTTT
TRBD1,-,TRBJ2-2,TRBV7-9,CASSPGQGGTRELFF,TGTGCCAGCAGCCCCGGACAGGGTGGGACCCGGGAGCTGTTTTTT
-,-,TRBJ2-1,TRBV7-8,CASSLTWRDSKNEQFF,TGTGCCAGCAGCCTTACTTGGCGGGACAGTAAAAATGAGCAGTTCTTC
TRBD2,-,TRBJ2-3,TRBV7-2,CASSSGTSGTGDTQYF,TGTGCCAGCAGTTCCGGGACTAGCGGGACTGGAGATACGCAGTATTTT
TRBD1,-,TRBJ1-2,TRBV12-3/TRBV12-4,CASSTGQGYGYTF,TGTGCCAGCAGTACCGGACAGGGGTATGGCTACACCTTC
-,-,TRBJ1-5,TRBV28,CASSFKPGISNQPQHF,TGTGCCAGCAGTTTTAAACCCGGGATTAGCAATCAGCCCCAGCATTTT